The 21 T cell receptor beta chains reported below all come from one sample, sequenced in a study of patients and donors after allogeneic stem cell transplantation. Via MiXCR, TCRdb re-called the RT-PCR reads, giving one row per CDR3 protein. Of roughly 200,000 distinct CDR3 sequences listed, 35% to 50% are singletons. Sequencing was carried out using blood, either unsorted or a sorted T cell fraction (not recorded which). All receptors derive from a human donor who was either an allogeneic HSCT recipient or a stem cell or donor lymphocyte infusion donor (not recorded which). It is not recorded whose cells these are; they may come from a transplant donor.

This sequence joins TRBV4-3 and TRBJ2-1, with D maybe TRBD1 (6 bases). The V and J ends lost 4 bases and 10 bases respectively, with 14 bases between them. In germline, CDR1 is LGHNA, CDR2 YSLEER. CDR3 length equals 13 residues. Here the CDR3 DNA reads TGCGCCAGCAGCCGATGGGACAACGAAGAGCAGTTCTTC. Translation gives CASSRWDNEEQFF.

This clonotype was observed a handful of times. The J gene is TRBJ1-2, the V gene TRBV7-9; no firm D call. This CDR3 is 14 amino acids long. V was trimmed by 0 bases and J by 2 bases, leaving 7 bases between them. CDR1 is SEHNR, CDR2 FQNEAQ, per germline (reference sequence). The CDR3 spells CASSLAPENYGYTF. DNA of the CDR3: TGTGCCAGCAGCTTAGCGCCGGAGAACTATGGCTACACCTTC.

The sample holds one count of this clonotype. The genes are TRBV5-6 and TRBJ2-1; D remains ambiguous. The CDR3 is 15 amino acids. V gave up 4 bases and J gave up 0 bases, with 11 bases separating them. Germline assignment: CDR1 SGHDT and CDR2 YYEEEE. Here the CDR3 DNA reads TGTGCCAGCAGCGAGACATGGAGCTCCTACAATGAGCAGTTCTTC. Protein sequence: CASSETWSSYNEQFF.

The V call is TRBV20-1, the J call TRBJ1-1; unclear D gene. The CDR3 covers 13 residues. Trimming left V 2 bases short and J 4 bases short, with 11 bases between. CDR1 DFQATT and CDR2 SNEGSKA come from the germline V gene (reference sequence). CDR3 in amino acids: CSARYLGVTEAFF. The CDR3 bases are TGCAGTGCTAGATACCTTGGGGTCACTGAAGCTTTCTTT.

The chain employs TRBV6-1 and TRBJ1-5, with a possible D match to TRBD1 (6 bases). The V end lost 6 bases, the J end lost 0 bases, and 12 bases lay between the germline ends. The CDR3 spans 15 residues. Germline lookup yields CDR1 MNHNS and CDR2 SASEGT. CDR3 region: CASRGGQYSNQPQHF. CDR3 bases: TGTGCCAGCAGAGGCGGACAGTATAGCAATCAGCCCCAGCATTTT.

This clonotype was seen a handful of times. The chain carries TRBV7-2 and TRBJ1-5; D unresolved. The CDR3 sequence is 15 residues long. Per the germline V gene, CDR1 is SGHTA and CDR2 is FQGNSA. V was pared by 1 base and J by 8 bases, with 15 bases between. The CDR3 here is CASSLVGGPGEPQHF. CDR3 in DNA: TGTGCCAGCAGCTTAGTGGGAGGGCCTGGGGAGCCCCAGCATTTT.

The genes are TRBV20-1 and TRBJ2-3; 7 nucleotides line up with TRBD2. With 5 bases clipped from V and 1 base from J, the junction kept 6 bases outside the gene matches. Germline loops: CDR1 DFQATT, CDR2 SNEGSKA (reference sequence). The CDR3 runs 14 residues. The CDR3 loop is CSAGSGIGTDTQYF. The CDR3 DNA follows: TGCAGTGCTGGGAGCGGGATTGGCACAGATACGCAGTATTTT.

This clonotype was detected ten times or more. The V and J genes are TRBV6-6 and TRBJ1-2; D call uncertain. V was pared by 7 bases and J by 0 bases, with 12 bases between. The CDR3 is 14 amino acids. Germline V CDR1 and CDR2: MNHNY, SVGAGI (reference sequence). The CDR3, as DNA: TGTGCCAGCATAAGAGGGCCAGCTAACTATGGCTACACCTTC. Its translation is CASIRGPANYGYTF.

The chain carries TRBV6-1 and TRBJ1-3, with D possibly being TRBD1 (6 bases). V dropped 6 bases and J dropped 0 bases, with 15 bases sitting between them. Germline V gene sequence: CDR1 MNHNS, CDR2 SASEGT. This CDR3 comprises 16 residues. CDR3 residues: CASRDYDRSSGNTIYF. As DNA, the CDR3 is TGTGCCAGCAGAGACTATGACAGGTCCTCTGGAAACACCATATATTTT.

This clonotype was observed a few times. V and J are TRBV2 and TRBJ1-6; 10 bases agree with TRBD1. The junction had 6 bases not matched to a gene; V was cut back by 7 bases and J by 6 bases. This CDR3 is 15 amino acids long. The V gene's germline CDR1 is SNHLY and CDR2 FYNNEI. The CDR3 region is CASTGQGVLNSPLHF. The CDR3 bases are TGTGCCAGCACCGGACAGGGGGTCCTTAATTCACCCCTCCACTTT.

As DNA, the CDR3 is TGCGCCAGCAGCTTGGGACTAGCGCTTCAGGGTGAGCAGTTCTTC. Residues: CASSLGLALQGEQFF. The chain recombines TRBV5-1 with TRBJ2-1, with 8 bases that match TRBD2. This CDR3 is built from 15 residues. Germline V lookup: CDR1 SGHRS, CDR2 YFSETQ. The trim removed 0 bases at V and 9 bases at J, leaving 8 bases unmatched.

The table lists this clonotype with a few counts. The genes are TRBV4-3 and TRBJ1-2; D might be TRBD1 (5 bases). Trimming removed 2 bases from V and 1 base from J, with 11 bases in between. Germline CDR1 is LGHNA and CDR2 is YSLEER. The CDR3 length is 15 residues. The CDR3 DNA is TGCGCCAGCAGCCAACCGGGGCAGAATAACTATGGCTACACCTTC. It is translated as CASSQPGQNNYGYTF.

V gene TRBV4-2 combines with J gene TRBJ1-2; 9 bases agree with TRBD1. J lost 4 bases, V lost 1 base, and 7 bases had no gene match. The CDR3 totals 16 residues. Looked up from germline, CDR1 is LGHNA and CDR2 is YNFKEQ. The CDR3 here is CASSQGGTGTGYGYTF. As DNA, the CDR3 is TGTGCCAGCAGCCAAGGCGGGACAGGGACTGGCTATGGCTACACCTTC.

The chain employs TRBV7-2 and TRBJ1-2; D is unclear. Germline V gene data show CDR1 as SGHTA and CDR2 as FQGNSA. Between the trimmed V and J ends, which lost 1 base and 7 bases, there was a span of 10 bases. CDR3 length: 13 amino acids. CDR3 residues: CASSLGGCRGYTF. The CDR3 coding sequence is TGTGCCAGCAGCTTAGGAGGTTGTCGTGGCTACACCTTC. Based on the CDR3 plus reference TRBV7-2 and TRBJ1-2, the full variable domain is GAGVSQSPSNKVTEKGKDVELRCDPISGHTALYWYRQSLGQGLEFLIYFQGNSAPDKSGLPSDRFSAERTGGSVSTLTIQRTQQEDSAVYLCASSLGGCRGYTFGSGTRLTVV.

This clonotype was counted between two and nine times. The rearrangement links TRBV27 to TRBJ2-7; 9 positions match TRBD2. The germline V gene encodes CDR1 MNHEY and CDR2 SMNVEV (reference sequence). V lost 8 bases to trimming and J lost 4 bases; unmatched junction nucleotides: 3. The CDR3 consists of 12 residues. The CDR3 nucleotides read TGTGCCAGCTTTAGCGGGAGTTACGAGCAGTACTTC. This sequence encodes CASFSGSYEQYF.

This clonotype turned up a few times. This chain uses TRBV5-6 with TRBJ2-7; 7 nucleotides match TRBD1. Trimming cost V 6 bases and J 7 bases; bases outside gene matches: 16. This CDR3 region has 15 residues. Germline loops: CDR1 SGHDT, CDR2 YYEEEE. CDR3: CASMETGLSSGEQYF. The CDR3 DNA follows: TGTGCCAGCATGGAGACAGGGCTTTCCTCGGGGGAGCAGTACTTC.

This clonotype was seen a handful of times. V gene TRBV11-2 combines with J gene TRBJ2-1; 7 bases align to TRBD1. V lost 4 bases and J lost 7; bases outside the gene matches: 7. Germline CDR1 reads SGHAT; CDR2 reads FQNNGV. The CDR3 length is 14 residues. CDR3 nucleotide sequence: TGTGCCAGCAGCTCCAACAGGGGTTGGAATGAGCAGTTCTTC. Amino acids: CASSSNRGWNEQFF.

The rearrangement links TRBV3-1 to TRBJ1-3; no firm D call. CDR1 is LGHDT and CDR2 is YNNKEL in the germline V gene (reference sequence). This CDR3 has 14 amino acids. V lost 6 bases and J 0 bases, leaving 9 bases between the germline ends. Written as DNA, the CDR3 is TGTGCCAGCAGTCAGGACCCCTCTGGAAACACCATATATTTT. It encodes CASSQDPSGNTIYF.

The chain is built from TRBV10-3 and TRBJ2-7, with 10 bases lining up with TRBD2. This CDR3 region has 14 residues. The V gene end was trimmed by 6 bases and the J gene end by 3 bases; junction bases not matched to a gene: 5. In germline, CDR1 is ENHRY, CDR2 SYGVKD. CDR3 protein: CAIRRTSGIYEQYF. The CDR3 nucleotides read TGTGCCATCAGGAGGACTAGCGGAATCTACGAGCAGTACTTC.

The chain carries TRBV27 and TRBJ1-1, with D possibly being TRBD1 (6 bases). CDR1 and CDR2 from the germline V gene are MNHEY and SMNVEV (reference sequence). The CDR3 extends over 15 amino acids. With 7 bases removed from V and 3 bases from J, the gap between germline ends came to 18 bases. The CDR3 DNA reads as TGTGCCAGCACCCTGACAGTTAGGGGGGACACTGAAGCTTTCTTT. It specifies CASTLTVRGDTEAFF.

The chain links TRBV5-1 to TRBJ2-7, with 10 bases fitting TRBD2. Looked up from germline, CDR1 is SGHRS and CDR2 is YFSETQ. The CDR3 totals 15 residues. Trimming removed 4 bases from V and 3 bases from J; junction bases left unmatched: 7. This chain's CDR3 is CASSVASGSIYEQYF. The CDR3 region has the DNA TGCGCCAGCAGCGTAGCTAGCGGGAGTATCTACGAGCAGTACTTC.